The entry below gives a single TCR beta chain sequence along with its context. The sample is drawn from a study of PD-L1 blockade in urothelial cancer. Across the study: Patients commenced atezolizumab in 2014, and it was given at 1,200 mg intravenously every 3 weeks. Before enrollment, 0 to 3 chemotherapy regimens had been given to patients.

The CDR3 contains 14 residues. The V segment lost 6 bases and the J segment 4 bases; nucleotides outside the gene matches: 6. Germline V gene lookup returns CDR1 MNHEY and CDR2 SMNVEV (reference sequence). Sequencing was performed with immunoSEQ multiplex PCR; in TCRdb, only in-frame clones are kept and a portion is missing. The data contain fewer than 35,000 clones, over 75% of them singletons. This chain uses TRBV27 with TRBJ1-5, with 7 positions matching TRBD1. Sequencing used PBMCs, obtained around atezolizumab (anti-PD-L1) treatment. The sequence was obtained from a man in his forties or fifties with urothelial cancer. The CDR3 region has the DNA TGTGCCAGCAGGGTTGGGACAGCTAATCAGCCCCAGCATTTT. The encoded protein is CASRVGTANQPQHF.